Listed here are 6 T cell receptor beta chains from one sample, sequenced in a study of shared clonotypes between healthy human individuals. Only in-frame clones appear in the TCRdb table, and some are missing; sequencing was by immunoSEQ multiplex PCR. The sample consists of 500,000 or so clones, roughly 95% of them appearing once. The sequencing input was naive CD4+ T cells sorted from blood. Subset here: CD45RA+ positively selected. These receptors came from a woman aged 25 to 39 in good health.

This clone was picked up one time. In DNA form, the CDR3 reads TGTGCCAGCAGCTCCGGACAGATAATCTCCTACAATGAGCAGTTCTTC. It codes for CASSSGQIISYNEQFF. The V call is TRBV5-4, the J call TRBJ2-1; D is perhaps TRBD1 (6 bases). In germline, CDR1 is SGHNT, CDR2 YYREEE (reference sequence). The CDR3 totals 16 residues. V was clipped by 3 bases and J by 0 bases, with 13 bases between them.

DNA for the CDR3: TGTGCCAGCAGCTCCATGTCGACAGGGCGCACCGGGGAGCTGTTTTTT. It codes for CASSSMSTGRTGELFF. The chain carries TRBV5-4 and TRBJ2-2; 7 nucleotides match TRBD1. V was pared by 3 bases and J by 4 bases, with 9 bases of the junction left unmatched. Germline V lookup: CDR1 SGHNT, CDR2 YYREEE (reference sequence). The CDR3 is 16 amino acids.

The chain is built from TRBV9 and TRBJ2-2, with 9 positions matching TRBD2. This CDR3 has 16 amino acids. CDR1 and CDR2 (germline): SGDLS, YYNGEE. V was pared by 1 base and J by 6 bases, with 7 bases of the junction left unmatched. The CDR3 sequence is CASSVRSGRFAGELFF. CDR3 DNA sequence: TGTGCCAGCAGCGTACGTAGCGGGAGATTCGCCGGGGAGCTGTTTTTT.

The V gene is TRBV7-3, the J gene TRBJ2-3; weak D call: TRBD1 (6 bases). Trimming cost V 5 bases and J 3 bases, with 15 bases left between them. This CDR3 is built from 15 residues. Germline V gene sequence: CDR1 SGHTA, CDR2 FQGTGA. CDR3 nucleotide sequence: TGTGCCAGCAGCCCGCAAAGGGGGAAAACAGATACGCAGTATTTT. Protein sequence: CASSPQRGKTDTQYF.

V and J are TRBV7-2 and TRBJ2-5; D tentatively fits TRBD1 or TRBD2 (5 bases each). The J call could be wrong; TRBJ2-7 is a better fit for the DNA end. The germline gives CDR1 SGHTA, CDR2 FQGNSA. The CDR3 runs to 14 residues. The CDR3 bases are TGTGCCAGCAGCTTAAAGTCGGGACCCTACGAGCAGTACTTC. This gives the protein CASSLKSGPYEQYF.

The chain has TRBV28 and TRBJ1-4; D possibly corresponds to TRBD1 (5 bases). Trimming stripped 6 bases from V and 4 bases from J, with 9 bases between. The CDR3 length is 13 residues. Germline CDR1 reads MDHEN; CDR2 reads SYDVKM. CDR3 protein: CASRTVRNEKLFF. In DNA, the CDR3 is TGTGCCAGCAGGACAGTGCGTAATGAAAAACTGTTTTTT.